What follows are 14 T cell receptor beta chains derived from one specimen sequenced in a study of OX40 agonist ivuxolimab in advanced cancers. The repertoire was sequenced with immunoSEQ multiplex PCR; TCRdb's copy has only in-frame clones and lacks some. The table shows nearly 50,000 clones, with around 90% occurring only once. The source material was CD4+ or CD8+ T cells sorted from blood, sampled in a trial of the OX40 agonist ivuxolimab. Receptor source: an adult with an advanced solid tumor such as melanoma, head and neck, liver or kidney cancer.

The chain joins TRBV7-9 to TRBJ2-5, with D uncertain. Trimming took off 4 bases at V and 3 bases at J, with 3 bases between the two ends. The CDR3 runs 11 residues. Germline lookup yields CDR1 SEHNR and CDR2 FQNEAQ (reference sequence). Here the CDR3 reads CASSSEETQYF. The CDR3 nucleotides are TGTGCCAGCAGCTCTGAAGAGACCCAGTACTTC. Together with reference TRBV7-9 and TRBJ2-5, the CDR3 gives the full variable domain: DTGVSQNPRHKITKRGQNVTFRCDPISEHNRLYWYRQTLGQGPEFLTYFQNEAQLEKSRLLSDRFSAERPKGSFSTLEIQRTEQGDSAMYLCASSSEETQYFGPGTRLLVL.

The CDR3 protein is CASRGTSGGLPYEQYF. CDR3 DNA: TGTGCCAGCAGGGGGACTAGCGGGGGGCTACCCTACGAGCAGTACTTC. The chain carries TRBV27 and TRBJ2-7, with 15 bases matching TRBD2. This CDR3 is built from 16 residues. CDR1 and CDR2 from the germline V gene are MNHEY and SMNVEV (reference sequence). The V gene end was trimmed by 6 bases and the J gene end by 2 bases; junction bases not matched to a gene: 5.

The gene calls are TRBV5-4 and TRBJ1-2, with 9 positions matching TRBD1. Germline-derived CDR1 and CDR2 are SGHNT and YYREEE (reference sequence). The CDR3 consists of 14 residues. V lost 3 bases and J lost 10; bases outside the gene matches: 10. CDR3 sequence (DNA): TGTGCCAGCAGCTCCGGGACAGGGCTATCTCTCTACACCTTC. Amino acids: CASSSGTGLSLYTF.

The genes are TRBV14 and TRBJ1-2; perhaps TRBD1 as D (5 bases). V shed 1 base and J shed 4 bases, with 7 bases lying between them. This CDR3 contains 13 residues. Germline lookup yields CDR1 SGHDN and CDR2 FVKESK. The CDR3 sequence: CASSQGGPYGYTF. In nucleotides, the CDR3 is TGTGCCAGCAGCCAAGGGGGCCCCTATGGCTACACCTTC.

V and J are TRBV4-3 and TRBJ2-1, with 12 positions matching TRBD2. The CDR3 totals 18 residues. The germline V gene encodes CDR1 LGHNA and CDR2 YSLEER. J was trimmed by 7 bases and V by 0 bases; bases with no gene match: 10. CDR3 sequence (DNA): TGCGCCAGCAGCCAAGATCTCAGGGCTAGCGGGGGGGTTAATGAGCAGTTCTTC. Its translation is CASSQDLRASGGVNEQFF.

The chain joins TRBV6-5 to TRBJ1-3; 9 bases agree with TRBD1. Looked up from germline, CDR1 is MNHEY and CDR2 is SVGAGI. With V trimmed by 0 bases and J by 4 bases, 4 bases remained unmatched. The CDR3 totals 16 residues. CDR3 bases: TGTGCCAGCAGTTACTCTACAGGGGGCGAAGGAAACACCATATATTTT. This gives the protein CASSYSTGGEGNTIYF.

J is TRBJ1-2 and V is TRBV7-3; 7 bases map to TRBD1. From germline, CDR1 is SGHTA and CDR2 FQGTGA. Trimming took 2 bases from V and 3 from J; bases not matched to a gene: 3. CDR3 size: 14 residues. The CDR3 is CASSLAGGDYGYTF. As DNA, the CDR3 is TGTGCCAGCAGCTTAGCAGGGGGTGACTATGGCTACACCTTC.

In DNA form, the CDR3 reads TGCGCCAGCAGCCACCTGGGGGAGGGCTACGAGCAGTACTTC. It translates to CASSHLGEGYEQYF. The rearrangement joins TRBV4-3 to TRBJ2-7, with 7 bases matching TRBD2. Germline lookup yields CDR1 LGHNA and CDR2 YSLEER. V shed 3 bases, J shed 3 bases, and the junction held 5 bases outside the gene matches. The CDR3 contains 14 residues.

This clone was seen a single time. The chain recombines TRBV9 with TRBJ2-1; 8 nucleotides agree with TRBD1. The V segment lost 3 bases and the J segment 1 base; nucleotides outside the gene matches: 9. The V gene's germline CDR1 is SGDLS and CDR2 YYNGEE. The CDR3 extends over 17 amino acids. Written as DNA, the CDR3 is TGTGCCAGCAGCGGGAATTTGGACAGGGCATCCTACAATGAGCAGTTCTTC. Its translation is CASSGNLDRASYNEQFF.

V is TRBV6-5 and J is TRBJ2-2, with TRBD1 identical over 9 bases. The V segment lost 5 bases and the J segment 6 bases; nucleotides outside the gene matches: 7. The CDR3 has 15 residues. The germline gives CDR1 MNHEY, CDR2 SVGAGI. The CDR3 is CASSHGQGPSGELFF. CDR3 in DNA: TGTGCCAGCAGTCATGGACAGGGGCCATCCGGGGAGCTGTTTTTT.

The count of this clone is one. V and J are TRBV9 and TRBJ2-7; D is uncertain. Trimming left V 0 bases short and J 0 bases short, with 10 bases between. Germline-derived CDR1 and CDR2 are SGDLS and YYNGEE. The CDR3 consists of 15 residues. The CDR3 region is CASSVGASNSYEQYF. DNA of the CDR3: TGTGCCAGCAGCGTAGGGGCATCTAACTCCTACGAGCAGTACTTC.

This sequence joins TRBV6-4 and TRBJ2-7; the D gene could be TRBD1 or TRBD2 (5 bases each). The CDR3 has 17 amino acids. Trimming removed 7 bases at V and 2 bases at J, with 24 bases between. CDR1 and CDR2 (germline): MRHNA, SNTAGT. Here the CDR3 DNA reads TGTGCCAGCAAAAGCCTCCCCCACCGGGACGGTCCCTACGAGCAGTACTTC. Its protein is CASKSLPHRDGPYEQYF.

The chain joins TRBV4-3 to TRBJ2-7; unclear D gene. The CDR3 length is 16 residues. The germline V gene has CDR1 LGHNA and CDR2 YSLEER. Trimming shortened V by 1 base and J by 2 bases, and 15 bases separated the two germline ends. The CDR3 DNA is TGCGCCAGCAGCCAAGGGTTCCAAGGACCACCCTACGAGCAGTACTTC. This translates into CASSQGFQGPPYEQYF.

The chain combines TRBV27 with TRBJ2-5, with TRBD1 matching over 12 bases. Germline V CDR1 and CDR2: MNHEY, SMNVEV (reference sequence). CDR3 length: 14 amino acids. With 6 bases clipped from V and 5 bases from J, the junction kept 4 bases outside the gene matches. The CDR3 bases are TGTGCCAGCAGCCCCGGGACAGGGGGCGAGACCCAGTACTTC. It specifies CASSPGTGGETQYF.